The next 25 T cell receptor beta chains were all read from a single sample in a study of T cells after yellow fever vaccination. TCRdb recomputed calls from the 5' RACE reads with MiXCR, one row per CDR3 protein. The data contain some 500,000 distinct CDR3 sequences, approximately 12% of them singletons. Source: PBMCs, taken on the day of the yellow fever booster vaccination. These receptor sequences come from a young man who received the YFV17D yellow fever vaccine.

This clonotype was seen a handful of times. This sequence joins TRBV12-3 or TRBV12-4 and TRBJ2-3, with D perhaps assigned TRBD1 or TRBD2 (5 bases each). The V end lost 2 bases, the J end lost 10 bases, and 7 bases lay between the germline ends. The CDR3 spans 11 residues. CDR3 nucleotide sequence: TGTGCCAGCAGTTTAAGAGGGGCGCAGTATTTT. Protein: CASSLRGAQYF.

This rearrangement joins TRBV5-1 to TRBJ2-1; 8 nucleotides match TRBD2. Losses at the gene ends were 3 bases for V and 0 bases for J; bases not matched to a gene: 5. Germline-derived CDR1 and CDR2 are SGHRS and YFSETQ. The CDR3 is 16 amino acids. CDR3 DNA sequence: TGCGCCAGCAGCTCATCGGGACTAGGCTCCTACAATGAGCAGTTCTTC. It specifies CASSSSGLGSYNEQFF.

This clonotype was recorded many times. The chain combines TRBV6-1 with TRBJ2-7, with 11 bases that match TRBD2. There are 14 residues in the CDR3. With V trimmed by 6 bases and J by 5 bases, 6 bases remained unmatched. CDR1 and CDR2 (germline): MNHNS, SASEGT. CDR3 in amino acids: CASSQTSGSNEQYF. Here the CDR3 DNA reads TGTGCCAGCAGCCAAACTAGCGGGAGCAACGAGCAGTACTTC.

The V call is TRBV20-1, the J call TRBJ2-3; D perhaps matches TRBD2 (5 bases). There are 14 residues in the CDR3. Trimming shortened V by 0 bases and J by 10 bases, and 17 bases separated the two germline ends. Germline V gene sequence: CDR1 DFQATT, CDR2 SNEGSKA (reference sequence). Here the CDR3 DNA reads TGCAGTGCTAGAGATCATACCACTAGACGCGCGCAGTATTTT. This encodes CSARDHTTRRAQYF.

The V call is TRBV27, the J call TRBJ1-2; no firm D call. The length of the CDR3 is 14 residues. Per the germline V gene, CDR1 is MNHEY and CDR2 is SMNVEV (reference sequence). V lost 4 bases to trimming and J lost 4 bases, with 13 bases between them. CDR3 region: CASSSSDSVYGYTF. CDR3 bases: TGTGCCAGCAGTTCCTCCGACTCCGTCTATGGCTACACCTTC.

The chain links TRBV6-2 or TRBV6-3 to TRBJ2-6, with D perhaps TRBD2 (5 bases). V lost 11 bases to trimming and J lost 0 bases, with 20 bases between them. Germline V gives CDR1 MNHEY, CDR2 SVGEGT. The CDR3 consists of 17 residues. Written as DNA, the CDR3 is TGTGCCTGCCTTAGGGAGTCGTACCTCTCTGGGGCCAACGTCCTGACTTTC. The encoded protein is CACLRESYLSGANVLTF.

The chain recombines TRBV15 with TRBJ2-7; the match to TRBD1 covers 7 bases. With 2 bases clipped from V and 4 bases from J, the junction kept 8 bases outside the gene matches. The CDR3 is made up of 15 amino acids. CDR1 and CDR2 from the germline V gene are LNHNV and YYDKDF (reference sequence). This CDR3 reads CATSRTSGTEYEQYF. In nucleotides, the CDR3 is TGTGCCACCAGCAGAACATCCGGGACAGAATACGAGCAGTACTTC.

This clonotype appeared a few times. This rearrangement joins TRBV7-2 to TRBJ2-1; 12 bases agree with TRBD2. V was pared by 9 bases and J by 8 bases, with 8 bases of the junction left unmatched. CDR1 is SGHTA, CDR2 FQGNSA, per germline. The CDR3 runs to 14 residues. The CDR3 is CASKTSGRTHEQFF. The CDR3 nucleotides read TGTGCCAGTAAAACTAGCGGGAGGACGCATGAGCAGTTCTTC.

V gene TRBV12-3 or TRBV12-4 combines with J gene TRBJ1-6, with a tentative D call TRBD1 (6 bases). This CDR3 has 15 amino acids. The ends were cut back, 7 bases at V and 14 bases at J, with 24 bases in the middle. The CDR3 protein is CASNSETGRSLALHF. The CDR3, as DNA: TGTGCCAGCAATTCCGAGACAGGACGGTCGTTAGCCCTCCACTTT.

V is TRBV7-7 and J is TRBJ1-1; no clear D. CDR1 is SSHAT and CDR2 is FNYEAQ in the germline V gene (reference sequence). Trimming cost V 5 bases and J 1 base, with 11 bases left between them. There are 14 residues in the CDR3. This CDR3 is CASSEIDANTEAFF. The CDR3 bases are TGTGCCAGCAGCGAGATAGACGCGAACACTGAAGCTTTCTTT.

This clonotype was counted a few times. A much larger clonotype is one base distant, so this may be a read error. The chain is built from TRBV3-1 and TRBJ2-7; D gene unclear. Trimming removed 0 bases at V and 5 bases at J, with 2 bases between. From germline, CDR1 is LGHDT and CDR2 YNNKEL (reference sequence). This CDR3 comprises 11 residues. This CDR3 reads CASSQDNEQYF. The CDR3 DNA reads TGTGCCAGCAGCCAAGACAACGAGCAGTACTTC.

The chain couples TRBV4-3 to TRBJ2-1; maybe TRBD1 (6 bases). V was shortened by 1 base and J by 5 bases, with 9 bases between the two germline ends. Germline V CDR1 and CDR2: LGHNA, YSLEER. The CDR3 totals 14 residues. CDR3 loop: CASSQVGAHNEQFF. DNA of the CDR3: TGCGCCAGCAGCCAAGTGGGGGCCCACAATGAGCAGTTCTTC.

The J gene is TRBJ2-7, the V gene TRBV3-1; 8 nucleotides line up with TRBD2. Trimming removed 2 bases from V and 3 bases from J; junction bases left unmatched: 6. CDR1 LGHDT and CDR2 YNNKEL come from the germline V gene (reference sequence). The CDR3 runs to 15 residues. The CDR3 reads CASSQMGTRGYEQYF. Here the CDR3 DNA reads TGTGCCAGCAGCCAAATGGGGACTAGGGGCTACGAGCAGTACTTC.

This clonotype was found a few times. The CDR3 spells CASSVGQHNQPQHF. CDR3 sequence (DNA): TGTGCCAGCAGTGTGGGACAGCACAATCAGCCCCAGCATTTT. The rearrangement links TRBV27 to TRBJ1-5; 7 bases are shared with TRBD1. The CDR3 has 14 amino acids. V shed 5 bases and J 3 bases; nucleotides not matched to a gene: 4. Looked up from germline, CDR1 is MNHEY and CDR2 is SMNVEV (reference sequence).

In its sample, this clonotype was seen a few times. This chain uses TRBV20-1 with TRBJ2-1, with D possibly matching TRBD2 (6 bases). The germline gives CDR1 DFQATT, CDR2 SNEGSKA (reference sequence). CDR3 length equals 13 residues. V was pared by 3 bases and J by 5 bases, with 11 bases between. CDR3 amino acids: CSASGSGHNEQFF. Here the CDR3 DNA reads TGCAGTGCTAGCGGGAGCGGGCACAATGAGCAGTTCTTC.

This chain uses TRBV30 with TRBJ2-5; 9 positions agree with TRBD2. V was clipped by 4 bases and J by 4 bases; unmatched bases: 13. Germline values: CDR1 GTSNPN, CDR2 SVGIG (reference sequence). CDR3 size: 16 residues. The chain's CDR3 is CAWTSTGLAGVETQYF. In DNA, the CDR3 is TGTGCCTGGACTTCAACAGGTTTAGCGGGAGTAGAGACCCAGTACTTC. The full variable domain, in which reference TRBV30 and TRBJ2-5 provide the parts outside the CDR3, is SQTIHQWPATLVQPVGSPLSLECTVEGTSNPNLYWYRQAAGRGLQLLFYSVGIGQISSEVPQNLSASRPQDRQFILSSKKLLLSDSGFYLCAWTSTGLAGVETQYFGPGTRLLVL.

This clonotype showed up many times. The rearrangement links TRBV29-1 to TRBJ2-2; D call uncertain. Trimming cost V 3 bases and J 6 bases, with 8 bases left between them. Germline-derived CDR1 and CDR2 are SQVTM and ANQGSEA. The CDR3 covers 12 residues. The chain's CDR3 is CSVESRPGELFF. CDR3 coding DNA: TGCAGCGTTGAGAGCCGTCCCGGGGAGCTGTTTTTT.

The chain has TRBV4-2 and TRBJ2-2; D is unresolved. The length of the CDR3 is 15 residues. Between the trimmed V and J ends, which lost 4 bases and 0 bases, there was a span of 9 bases. Germline loops: CDR1 LGHNA, CDR2 YNFKEQ. The CDR3: CASSRSTPNTGELFF. CDR3 DNA sequence: TGTGCCAGCAGCCGCTCGACCCCGAACACCGGGGAGCTGTTTTTT.

The rearrangement uses TRBV20-1 and TRBJ2-1; 9 bases match TRBD2. The CDR3 extends over 14 amino acids. Losses at the gene ends were 4 bases for V and 3 bases for J; bases not matched to a gene: 4. Germline V gene data show CDR1 as DFQATT and CDR2 as SNEGSKA (reference sequence). The CDR3 region is CSATAGGHYNEQFF. In nucleotides, the CDR3 is TGCAGTGCTACTGCGGGGGGGCACTACAATGAGCAGTTCTTC.

The chain employs TRBV10-1 and TRBJ2-1; D is possibly TRBD2 (6 bases). The length of the CDR3 is 15 residues. Germline-derived CDR1 and CDR2 are WNHNN and SYGVQD (reference sequence). Trimming cost V 3 bases and J 10 bases, with 19 bases left between them. The CDR3, as DNA: TGCGCCAGCAGTGAAGCCGGGACTTTTTCCAAAGAGCAGTTCTTC. Translation: CASSEAGTFSKEQFF.

The chain couples TRBV20-1 to TRBJ2-7, with no clear D. This CDR3 contains 15 residues. Between the trimmed V and J ends, which lost 2 bases and 6 bases, there was a span of 20 bases. Germline CDR1 DFQATT, CDR2 SNEGSKA (reference sequence). CDR3 sequence (DNA): TGCAGTGCTAGAATCGGCGGAGTAGTAGGTGGCGAGCAGTACTTC. Translated: CSARIGGVVGGEQYF.

This clonotype was seen a few times. This sequence joins TRBV4-2 and TRBJ2-6; D is ambiguous. CDR3 length equals 16 residues. The V gene lost 4 bases and the J gene lost 1 base, with 11 bases spanning the gap. Germline lookup yields CDR1 LGHNA and CDR2 YNFKEQ. The CDR3 region is CASSLTMRSGANVLTF. CDR3 DNA: TGTGCCAGCAGCCTTACCATGAGATCTGGGGCCAACGTCCTGACTTTC.

V is TRBV5-4 and J is TRBJ2-3; TRBD2 might be the D (5 bases). Looked up from germline, CDR1 is SGHNT and CDR2 is YYREEE (reference sequence). This CDR3 spans 16 amino acids. Deletions cut 1 base from V and 1 base from J, with 13 bases between. CDR3 DNA sequence: TGTGCCAGCAGCTTGTGGCTAGCTGGGGGCACAGATACGCAGTATTTT. Translating gives CASSLWLAGGTDTQYF.

This clonotype was seen a few times. V is TRBV7-2 and J is TRBJ1-3, with D hard to call. The CDR3 loop spans 17 amino acids. V shed 1 base and J shed 1 base, with 14 bases lying between them. Germline assignment: CDR1 SGHTA and CDR2 FQGNSA. The CDR3 region has the DNA TGTGCCAGCAGCTTAGGCGCCTCCCTAGGATCTGGAAACACCATATATTTT. Amino acid sequence: CASSLGASLGSGNTIYF.

This clonotype was picked up many times. The chain couples TRBV11-2 to TRBJ2-1; 8 bases map to TRBD1. With V trimmed by 4 bases and J by 0 bases, 2 bases remained unmatched. Germline CDR1 reads SGHAT; CDR2 reads FQNNGV. The CDR3 has 15 residues. The CDR3 sequence is CASSSDRGSYNEQFF. The CDR3 DNA reads as TGTGCCAGCAGCTCCGACAGGGGCTCCTACAATGAGCAGTTCTTC.